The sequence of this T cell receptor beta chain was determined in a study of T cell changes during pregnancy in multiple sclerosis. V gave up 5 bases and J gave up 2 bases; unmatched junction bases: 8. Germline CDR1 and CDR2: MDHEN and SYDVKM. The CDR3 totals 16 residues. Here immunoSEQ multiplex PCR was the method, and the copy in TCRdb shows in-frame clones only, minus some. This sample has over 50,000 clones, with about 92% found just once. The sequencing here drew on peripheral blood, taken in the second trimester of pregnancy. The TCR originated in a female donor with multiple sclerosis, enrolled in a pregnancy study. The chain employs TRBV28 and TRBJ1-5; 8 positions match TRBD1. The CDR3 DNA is TGTGCCAGCAGTCCCCATCAGGGGGCTGGCAATCAGCCCCAGCATTTT. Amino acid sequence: CASSPHQGAGNQPQHF.